One and the same sample provided the 16 T cell receptor beta chains below, sequenced in a study of blood T cell repertoires in COVID-19. Assay used: immunoSEQ multiplex PCR; TCRdb lists only in-frame clones, some missing. The sample contains 90,000 to 120,000 clones, around four fifths of which appear only once. The specimen was peripheral blood. Every receptor here comes from a man aged 60 to 75 with acute or convalescent COVID-19.

V usage is TRBV11-2 and J usage is TRBJ2-1; TRBD2 agrees at 10 bases. The length of the CDR3 is 15 residues. V lost 3 bases and J lost 8; bases outside the gene matches: 7. Germline lookup yields CDR1 SGHAT and CDR2 FQNNGV. The CDR3 region has the DNA TGTGCCAGCAGCTTTCGGCTAGCGGGAGAGTATGAGCAGTTCTTC. As protein: CASSFRLAGEYEQFF.

CDR3 nucleotides: TGTGCCAGCAGCTCCAGAGGAGGGTCAATCGGCGGCCACAATGAGCAGTTCTTC. Amino acid sequence: CASSSRGGSIGGHNEQFF. The rearrangement joins TRBV3-1 (or the pseudogene TRBV3-2) to TRBJ2-1; possible D gene TRBD2, 6 bases. The CDR3 has 18 amino acids. The germline V and J ends were trimmed by 5 bases and 5 bases, with 25 bases remaining between them. The germline V gene encodes CDR1 LGHDT and CDR2 YNNKEL (reference sequence).

In this sample, this clone turned up once. The chain couples TRBV19 to TRBJ2-1; 8 bases are a match to TRBD2. This CDR3 spans 15 amino acids. Germline CDR1 LNHDA, CDR2 SQIVND (reference sequence). V lost 6 bases and J lost 6; bases outside the gene matches: 10. This chain's CDR3 is CASRPGLVVFNEQFF. In DNA, the CDR3 is TGTGCCAGTAGACCGGGACTAGTAGTCTTCAATGAGCAGTTCTTC.

About this clone itself: The same CDR3 also results from other DNA sequences found in this sample. The genes are TRBV12-5 and TRBJ1-1; unclear D gene. V lost 1 base and J 1 base, leaving 4 bases between the germline ends. Per germline, CDR1 LGHNT and CDR2 FRNRAP. The CDR3 extends over 13 amino acids. The CDR3 DNA follows: TGTGCTAGTGGTTTGGGACAGAACACTGAAGCTTTCTTT. Translating it yields CASGLGQNTEAFF.

This chain joins TRBV15 and TRBJ2-2; TRBD2 is a possible D gene (6 bases). Trimming took off 0 bases at V and 6 bases at J, with 8 bases between the two ends. CDR3 size: 14 residues. Per the germline V gene, CDR1 is LNHNV and CDR2 is YYDKDF (reference sequence). CDR3 sequence: CATSREWGAGELFF. The CDR3 DNA reads as TGTGCCACCAGCAGAGAGTGGGGGGCCGGGGAGCTGTTTTTT.

The chain combines TRBV4-3 with TRBJ2-5; D might be TRBD2 (5 bases). The V end lost 0 bases, the J end lost 5 bases, and 13 bases lay between the germline ends. The germline gives CDR1 LGHNA, CDR2 YSLEER. The CDR3 has 15 residues. The CDR3 loop is CASSQDWRVEETQYF. The CDR3 nucleotides are TGCGCCAGCAGCCAAGATTGGCGGGTCGAGGAGACCCAGTACTTC.

The chain joins TRBV11-2 to TRBJ1-5; D possibly corresponds to TRBD1 (5 bases). Trimming took off 5 bases at V and 0 bases at J, with 17 bases between the two ends. From germline, CDR1 is SGHAT and CDR2 FQNNGV. The CDR3 has 17 amino acids. The CDR3 sequence: CASSKRAGGYSNQPQHF. The CDR3, as DNA: TGTGCCAGCAGCAAGAGGGCGGGGGGATATAGCAATCAGCCCCAGCATTTT. Full variable domain (rest looked up from reference TRBV11-2 and TRBJ1-5): EAGVAQSPRYKIIEKRQSVAFWCNPISGHATLYWYQQILGQGPKLLIQFQNNGVVDDSQLPKDRFSAERLKGVDSTLKIQPAKLEDSAVYLCASSKRAGGYSNQPQHFGDGTRLSIL.

The rearrangement links TRBV12-3 or TRBV12-4 to TRBJ2-7; D call uncertain. With 2 bases removed from V and 3 bases from J, the gap between germline ends came to 8 bases. CDR3 length: 13 residues. This CDR3 reads CASSLTPVYEQYF. In DNA form, the CDR3 reads TGTGCCAGCAGTTTAACCCCGGTCTACGAGCAGTACTTC.

The V and J genes are TRBV20-1 and TRBJ2-1; 7 nucleotides line up with TRBD2. Germline V gives CDR1 DFQATT, CDR2 SNEGSKA (reference sequence). The trim removed 3 bases at V and 0 bases at J, leaving 5 bases unmatched. This CDR3 has 15 residues. CDR3: CSASLGGSSYNEQFF. The CDR3 nucleotides read TGCAGTGCTAGTCTCGGGGGGAGCTCCTACAATGAGCAGTTCTTC.

The chain combines TRBV4-2 with TRBJ2-2; 7 bases align to TRBD1. Trimming cost V 0 bases and J 3 bases; bases outside gene matches: 16. The CDR3 totals 20 residues. CDR1 is LGHNA, CDR2 YNFKEQ, per germline. The CDR3 reads CASSQDGVPTGDSYTGELFF. CDR3 nucleotides: TGTGCCAGCAGCCAAGATGGTGTCCCCACAGGGGATTCGTACACCGGGGAGCTGTTTTTT.

The chain couples TRBV5-1 to TRBJ2-3; D not resolved. Germline V lookup: CDR1 SGHRS, CDR2 YFSETQ. This CDR3 region has 17 residues. Trimming cost V 0 bases and J 1 base, with 15 bases left between them. In DNA, the CDR3 is TGCGCCAGCAGCTTGGTTGTTACGGTGCAGGGCACAGATACGCAGTATTTT. Translated: CASSLVVTVQGTDTQYF.

The gene calls are TRBV2 and TRBJ2-7, with a tentative D call TRBD2 (5 bases). This CDR3 contains 12 residues. V lost 6 bases to trimming and J lost 0 bases, with 6 bases between them. CDR1 and CDR2 (germline): SNHLY, FYNNEI. CDR3 loop: CASRGSSYEQYF. DNA for the CDR3: TGTGCCAGCAGGGGGAGCTCCTACGAGCAGTACTTC.

J is TRBJ2-2 and V is TRBV21-1; whether TRBD2, the table's D call, matches the DNA was not checked. TRBV21-1 is described as a pseudogene. The CDR3 is made up of 19 amino acids. The CDR3 DNA is TGTGCCAGCAGCTATGGGGGGGGACTAGCGGGAGGGAACACCGGGGAGCTGTTTTTT. It codes for CASSYGGGLAGGNTGELFF.

This clone has only one observation. The chain uses TRBV6-2 or TRBV6-3 and TRBJ2-7, with D possibly TRBD2 on 5 matching bases. The germline V and J ends were trimmed by 4 bases and 3 bases, with 16 bases remaining between them. This CDR3 is 15 amino acids long. Germline V gene data show CDR1 as MNHEY and CDR2 as SVGEGT. For the CDR3, the DNA is TGTGCCAGCAGTTCCCGGTGGGGAGTCGTCTACGAGCAGTACTTC. This gives the protein CASSSRWGVVYEQYF.

V and J are TRBV27 and TRBJ2-7; 8 bases align to TRBD1. The CDR3 is made up of 15 amino acids. The V gene's germline CDR1 is MNHEY and CDR2 SMNVEV (reference sequence). Unmatched junction bases numbered 8, after V lost 4 bases and J lost 3 bases. CDR3 bases: TGTGCCAGCAGTTCCCAGGGGGCAGGGAGCTACGAGCAGTACTTC. This encodes CASSSQGAGSYEQYF.

This sequence joins TRBV30 and TRBJ1-1; no definite D call. Germline CDR1 and CDR2: GTSNPN and SVGIG (reference sequence). The V gene lost 3 bases and the J gene lost 0 bases, with 11 bases spanning the gap. The CDR3 is 14 amino acids. In DNA form, the CDR3 reads TGTGCCTGGAGCTTCCACACGATGAACACTGAAGCTTTCTTT. Residues: CAWSFHTMNTEAFF.